Given below is one TCR beta chain in context. Its matching antigen is unknown. The sample originates from a study of cytomegalovirus exposure and HLA in healthy donors. Study observations and caveats: A later analysis showed that HLA-associated TCR beta chains had undergone more clonal expansion than equally common others.

Both 60 Vbeta primers and 13 Jbeta primers went into the PCR. Data came from immunoSEQ multiplex PCR; TCRdb stores just in-frame clones and leaves some out. The data show approximately 120,000 clones, more than 70% seen once. V lost 2 bases and J 2 bases, leaving 4 bases between the germline ends. The CDR3 runs 14 residues. CDR1 and CDR2 (germline): ENHRY, SYGVKD. This TCR came from a man between 25 and 39 years old in good health and CMV-seronegative. Sequenced sample: PBMCs. V is TRBV10-3 and J is TRBJ1-6; no clear D gene. The DNA of the CDR3 is TGTGCCATCAGTGAGCAGACCTATAATTCACCCCTCCACTTT. Translating it yields CAISEQTYNSPLHF.